A selection of T cell receptor beta chains follows, all from one sample in a study of beta chain features in type 1 diabetes. Sequencing used immunoSEQ multiplex PCR; TCRdb keeps in-frame clones, though not all of them. This table holds 300,000 to 350,000 clones, about 20% found once. The specimen sequenced was naive CD4+ T cells from blood. The source is a woman aged 18-29 years in good health. CDR3s include the opening cysteine and the closing phenylalanine or tryptophan. The order of the fields is J gene, V gene, clone size, CDR3 protein. Size is stated for part of the rows, as once, few or many counts, or as a class when the clone is expanded.

TRBJ1-1 | TRBV29-1 | NA | CSVVRQASEAFF
TRBJ1-5 | TRBV5-1 | NA | CATRRTFHRDSNQPQHF
TRBJ1-1 | TRBV7-9 | NA | CASSPDWDTEAFF
TRBJ2-1 | TRBV4-2 | NA | CASSLAGLASGKLVEQFF
TRBJ2-3 | TRBV27 | NA | CASSWASVKRDTQYF
TRBJ2-3 | TRBV11-3 | few | CASSLSGYTQYF
TRBJ2-7 | TRBV6-8 | NA | CASSRRDRGNEQYF
TRBJ2-1 | TRBV27 | few | CASSLNLGLAGGSEQFF
TRBJ1-1 | TRBV5-1 | NA | CASSLFGGGTEAFF
TRBJ1-5 | TRBV19 | NA | CASSIFSPDRIWAQHF
TRBJ2-2 | TRBV18 | few | CASSQDRDTGELFF
TRBJ2-3 | TRBV7-3 | few | CASSLEGRKDTQYF
TRBJ1-2 | TRBV5-1 | NA | CASSLAGTGGDGYTF
TRBJ2-5 | TRBV29-1 | NA | CSVEQGKTQYF
TRBJ2-5 | TRBV2 | NA | CASRIQETQYF
TRBJ2-5 | TRBV5-1 | few | CASSLGTAGRWETQYF
TRBJ1-5 | TRBV27 | NA | CASSFLTDSNQPQHF
TRBJ2-1 | TRBV4-1 | NA | CASSHPPTGNEQFF
TRBJ2-3 | TRBV5-1 | NA | CASSLETPRADTQYF
TRBJ1-5 | TRBV5-6 | few | CASSRGQGFGPQHF
TRBJ2-7 | TRBV5-1 | few | CASSLQGSYEQYF
TRBJ2-3 | TRBV5-8 | few | CASSFYDTQYF
TRBJ2-7 | TRBV5-1 | few | CASSALPGLAGEEYF
TRBJ1-1 | TRBV29-1 | few | CSVDRVGAEAFF
TRBJ2-7 | TRBV9 | few | CASSAHGGVGYEQYF
TRBJ1-1 | TRBV2 | NA | CASHQTLGSTEAFF
TRBJ2-4 | TRBV2 | few | CASKGLAKNIQYF
TRBJ2-7 | TRBV11-2 | NA | CASSLGAQGFDEQYF
TRBJ2-5 | TRBV4-1 | NA | CASSQERDRGTETQYF
TRBJ1-1 | TRBV18 | few | CASSVRTAEAFF
TRBJ2-4 | TRBV19 | NA | CASSVGRTLAKNIQYF
TRBJ2-5 | TRBV5-1 | NA | CASSPSGDQETQYF